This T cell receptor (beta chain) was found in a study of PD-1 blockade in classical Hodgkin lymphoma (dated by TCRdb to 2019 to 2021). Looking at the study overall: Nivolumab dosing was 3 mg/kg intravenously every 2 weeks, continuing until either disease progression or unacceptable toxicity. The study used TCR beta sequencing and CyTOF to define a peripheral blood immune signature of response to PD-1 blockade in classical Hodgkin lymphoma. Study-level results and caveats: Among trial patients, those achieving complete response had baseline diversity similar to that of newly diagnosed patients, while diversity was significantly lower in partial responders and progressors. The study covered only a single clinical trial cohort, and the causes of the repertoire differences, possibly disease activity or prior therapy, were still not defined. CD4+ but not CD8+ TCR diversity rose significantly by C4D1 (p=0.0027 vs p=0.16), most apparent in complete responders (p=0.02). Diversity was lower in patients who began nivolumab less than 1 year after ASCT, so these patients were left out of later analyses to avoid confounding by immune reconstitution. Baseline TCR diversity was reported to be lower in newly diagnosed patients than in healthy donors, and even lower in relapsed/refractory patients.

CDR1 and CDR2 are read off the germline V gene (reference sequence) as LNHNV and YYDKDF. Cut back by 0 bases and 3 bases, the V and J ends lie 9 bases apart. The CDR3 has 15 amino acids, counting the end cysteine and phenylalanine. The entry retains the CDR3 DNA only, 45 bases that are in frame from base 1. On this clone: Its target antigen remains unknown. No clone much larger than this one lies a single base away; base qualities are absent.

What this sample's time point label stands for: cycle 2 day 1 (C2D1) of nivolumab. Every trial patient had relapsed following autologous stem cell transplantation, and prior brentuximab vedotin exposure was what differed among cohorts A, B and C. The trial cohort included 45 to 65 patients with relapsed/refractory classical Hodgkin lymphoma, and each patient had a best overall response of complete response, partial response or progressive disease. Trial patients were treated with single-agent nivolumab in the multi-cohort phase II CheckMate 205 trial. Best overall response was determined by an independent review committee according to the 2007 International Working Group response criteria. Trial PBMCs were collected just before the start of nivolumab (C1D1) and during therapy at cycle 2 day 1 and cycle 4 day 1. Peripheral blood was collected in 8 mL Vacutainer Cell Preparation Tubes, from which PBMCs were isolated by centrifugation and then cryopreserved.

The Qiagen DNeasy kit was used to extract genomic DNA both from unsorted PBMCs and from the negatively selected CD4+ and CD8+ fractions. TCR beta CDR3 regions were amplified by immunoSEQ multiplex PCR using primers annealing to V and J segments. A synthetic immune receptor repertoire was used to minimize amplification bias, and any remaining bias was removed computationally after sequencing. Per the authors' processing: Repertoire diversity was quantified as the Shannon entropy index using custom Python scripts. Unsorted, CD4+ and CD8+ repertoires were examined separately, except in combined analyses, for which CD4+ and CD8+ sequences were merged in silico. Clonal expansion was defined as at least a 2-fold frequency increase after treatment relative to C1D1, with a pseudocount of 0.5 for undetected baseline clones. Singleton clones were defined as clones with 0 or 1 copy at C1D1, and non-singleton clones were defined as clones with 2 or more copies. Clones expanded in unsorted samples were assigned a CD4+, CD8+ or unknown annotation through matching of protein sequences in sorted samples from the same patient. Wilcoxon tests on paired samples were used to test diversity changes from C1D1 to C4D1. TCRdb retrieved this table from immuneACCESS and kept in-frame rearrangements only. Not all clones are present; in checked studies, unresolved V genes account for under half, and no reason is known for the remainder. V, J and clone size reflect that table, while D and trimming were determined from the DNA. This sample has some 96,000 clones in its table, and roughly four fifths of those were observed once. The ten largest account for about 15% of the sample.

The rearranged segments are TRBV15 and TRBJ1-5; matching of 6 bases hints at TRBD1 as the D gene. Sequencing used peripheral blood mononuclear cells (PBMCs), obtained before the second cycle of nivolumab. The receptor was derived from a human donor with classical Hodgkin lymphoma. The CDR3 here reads CATSREQGSNQPQHF. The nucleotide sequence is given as TGTGCCACCAGCAGAGAACAGGGCTCCAATCAGCCCCAGCATTTT.